The 4 T cell receptor beta chains reported below all come from one sample, sequenced in a study of human T cells and chemical hapten exposure. MiXCR, applied by TCRdb to the RACE reads, yields one record per CDR3 protein. The sample records about 300,000 distinct CDR3 sequences, around 5.5% being singletons. Stated time point: pre-sensitization, week 0. Specified treatment: therapeutic diphenylcyclopropenone sensitization with weekly scalp DPC. The source material was whole blood, sampled in connection with sensitization to the hapten diphenylcyclopropenone (DPC). The receptors were sampled from a young woman with alopecia areata. Some clones in this sample may be carry-over from other donors' samples.

This clonotype was counted at least ten times. The chain recombines TRBV6-5 with TRBJ2-6; D may match TRBD1 or TRBD2 (6 bases each). This CDR3 is 17 amino acids long. The germline V gene has CDR1 MNHEY and CDR2 SVGAGI. V lost 4 bases and J 2 bases, leaving 15 bases between the germline ends. DNA for the CDR3: TGTGCCAGCAGTTCCCCCCGAGGGGGGACTGGGGCCAACGTCCTGACTTTC. Translated: CASSSPRGGTGANVLTF.

This clonotype was found many times. This sequence joins TRBV12-3 or TRBV12-4 and TRBJ1-5; TRBD1 matches at 7 bases. The CDR3 spans 14 residues. Germline trimming cut 5 bases from V and 7 bases from J; bases unmatched to any gene: 8. The CDR3 nucleotides read TGTGCCAGCAGTCTACGACAGGGTCGGCAGCCCCAGCATTTT. The encoded protein is CASSLRQGRQPQHF.

This clonotype was seen more than once but under ten times. The rearrangement uses TRBV3-1 and TRBJ1-2; D call uncertain. From germline, CDR1 is LGHDT and CDR2 YNNKEL (reference sequence). The CDR3 length is 13 residues. V lost 0 bases to trimming and J lost 8 bases, with 10 bases between them. The CDR3 region has the DNA TGTGCCAGCAGCCAAGAAAACGACGGCGGCTACACCTTC. This gives the protein CASSQENDGGYTF.

This clonotype was counted many times. V usage is TRBV25-1 and J usage is TRBJ2-3; D gene ambiguous. In germline, CDR1 is MGHDK, CDR2 SYGVNS. With 10 bases removed from V and 0 bases from J, the gap between germline ends came to 14 bases. The CDR3 has 14 amino acids. The CDR3 sequence is CATATSVSTDTQYF. In nucleotides, the CDR3 is TGTGCCACGGCAACCAGCGTCAGCACAGATACGCAGTATTTT. Based on the CDR3 plus reference TRBV25-1 and TRBJ2-3, the full variable domain is EADIYQTPRYLVIGTGKKITLECSQTMGHDKMYWYQQDPGMELHLIHYSYGVNSTEKGDLSSESTVSRIRTEHFPLTLESARPSHTSQYLCATATSVSTDTQYFGPGTRLTVL.